This TCR beta chain came from a study of T cells in Graves' hyperthyroidism and ophthalmopathy. Study conclusions and caveats: A model of 13 V-J features distinguished ophthalmopathy from stable hyperthyroidism.

Germline V gene data show CDR1 as SQVTM and CDR2 as ANQGSEA. The length of the CDR3 is 14 residues. The V end was cut by 6 bases, the J end by 1 base, with 12 bases between. This clonotype showed up many times. Antigen specificity is unknown. TCR beta CDR3 regions were amplified from RNA. HTBI primers were the set used in a first-round RT-PCR of the TCR CDR3. TCRdb recomputed calls from the multiplex PCR reads with MiXCR, one row per CDR3 protein. Here the sample spans about 180,000 distinct CDR3 sequences, approximately 17% being singletons. The TCR sequence derives from a woman aged 45 to 65 with Graves' hyperthyroidism. The sample comprised blood. The V and J genes are TRBV29-1 and TRBJ2-2; weak D call: TRBD1 (6 bases). The chain's CDR3 is CSVGPGQNTGELFF. As DNA, the CDR3 is TGCAGCGTGGGCCCGGGACAGAACACCGGGGAGCTGTTTTTT.